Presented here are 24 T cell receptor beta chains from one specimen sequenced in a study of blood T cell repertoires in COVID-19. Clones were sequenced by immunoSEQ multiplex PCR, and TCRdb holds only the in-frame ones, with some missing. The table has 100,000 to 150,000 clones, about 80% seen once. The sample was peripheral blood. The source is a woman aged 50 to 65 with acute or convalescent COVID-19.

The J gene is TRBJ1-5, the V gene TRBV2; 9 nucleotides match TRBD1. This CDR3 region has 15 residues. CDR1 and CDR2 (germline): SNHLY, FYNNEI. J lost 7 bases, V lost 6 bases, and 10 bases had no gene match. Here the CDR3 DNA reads TGTGCCAGCAGCAACCGGGACAGGGAGAGACAGCCCCAGCATTTT. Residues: CASSNRDRERQPQHF.

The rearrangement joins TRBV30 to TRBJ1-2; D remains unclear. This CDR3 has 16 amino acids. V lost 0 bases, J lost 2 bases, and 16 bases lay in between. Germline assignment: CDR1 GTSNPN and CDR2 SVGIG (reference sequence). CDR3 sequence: CAWSVRSGRGNYGYTF. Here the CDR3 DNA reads TGTGCCTGGAGTGTACGGTCGGGGAGAGGGAACTATGGCTACACCTTC.

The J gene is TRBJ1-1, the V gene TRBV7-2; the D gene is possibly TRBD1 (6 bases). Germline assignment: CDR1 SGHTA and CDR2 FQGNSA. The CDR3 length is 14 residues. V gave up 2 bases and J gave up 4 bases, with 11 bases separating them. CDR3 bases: TGTGCCAGCAGCTTACAACGCAGGGGCACTGAAGCTTTCTTT. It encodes CASSLQRRGTEAFF. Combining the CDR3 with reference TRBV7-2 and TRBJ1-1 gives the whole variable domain GAGVSQSPSNKVTEKGKDVELRCDPISGHTALYWYRQSLGQGLEFLIYFQGNSAPDKSGLPSDRFSAERTGGSVSTLTIQRTQQEDSAVYLCASSLQRRGTEAFFGQGTRLTVV.

The CDR3 here is CASSLILGTEAFF. The CDR3, as DNA: TGTGCCAGCAGTTTAATACTAGGGACTGAAGCTTTCTTT. The V gene is TRBV28, the J gene TRBJ1-1; no reliable D call. There are 13 residues in the CDR3. Per germline, CDR1 MDHEN and CDR2 SYDVKM. Deletions cut 2 bases from V and 5 bases from J, with 9 bases between.

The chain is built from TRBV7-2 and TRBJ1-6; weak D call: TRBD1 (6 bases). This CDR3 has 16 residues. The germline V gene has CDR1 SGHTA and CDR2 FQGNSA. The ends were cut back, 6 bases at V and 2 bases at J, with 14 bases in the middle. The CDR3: CASSHTGRTYNSPLHF. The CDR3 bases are TGTGCCAGCAGTCACACAGGGAGAACCTATAATTCACCCCTCCACTTT.

The CDR3 coding sequence is TGTGCCTCCTCCGGGATCTCTGGAAACACCATATATTTT. Translated, it gives CASSGISGNTIYF. The chain employs TRBV6-5 and TRBJ1-3; the D is unclear. The CDR3 consists of 13 residues. Germline V gene data show CDR1 as MNHEY and CDR2 as SVGAGI. Trimming removed 11 bases from V and 0 bases from J, with 11 bases in between.

CDR3 sequence: CASSQLGTVEMAEAFF. The DNA for the CDR3 is TGTGCCAGCAGCCAACTAGGGACAGTCGAAATGGCTGAAGCTTTCTTT. The genes are TRBV7-6 and TRBJ1-1; TRBD1 agrees at 7 bases. CDR1 is SGHVS, CDR2 FNYEAQ, per germline. V lost 5 bases and J lost 6; bases outside the gene matches: 15. The CDR3 is made up of 16 amino acids.

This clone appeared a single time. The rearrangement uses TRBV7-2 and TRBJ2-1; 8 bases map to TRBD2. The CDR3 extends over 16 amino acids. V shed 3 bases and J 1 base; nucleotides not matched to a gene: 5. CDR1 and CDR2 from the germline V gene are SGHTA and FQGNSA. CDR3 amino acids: CASSFSGGRSYNEQFF. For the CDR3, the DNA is TGTGCCAGCAGCTTCAGCGGGGGCCGTTCCTACAATGAGCAGTTCTTC. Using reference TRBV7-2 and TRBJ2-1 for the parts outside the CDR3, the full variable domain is GAGVSQSPSNKVTEKGKDVELRCDPISGHTALYWYRQSLGQGLEFLIYFQGNSAPDKSGLPSDRFSAERTGGSVSTLTIQRTQQEDSAVYLCASSFSGGRSYNEQFFGPGTRLTVL.

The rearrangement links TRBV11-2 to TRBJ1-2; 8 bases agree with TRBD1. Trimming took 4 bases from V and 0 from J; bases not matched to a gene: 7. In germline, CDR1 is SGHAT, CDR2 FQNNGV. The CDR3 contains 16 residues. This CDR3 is CASSSGQGITNYGYTF. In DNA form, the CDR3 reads TGTGCCAGCAGCTCTGGACAGGGCATAACTAACTATGGCTACACCTTC.

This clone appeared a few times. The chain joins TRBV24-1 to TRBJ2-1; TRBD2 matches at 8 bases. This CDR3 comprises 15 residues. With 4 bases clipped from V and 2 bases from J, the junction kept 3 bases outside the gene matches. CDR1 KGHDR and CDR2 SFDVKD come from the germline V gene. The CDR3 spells CATSEQAGAYNEQFF. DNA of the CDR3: TGTGCCACCAGTGAGCAAGCGGGGGCCTACAATGAGCAGTTCTTC.

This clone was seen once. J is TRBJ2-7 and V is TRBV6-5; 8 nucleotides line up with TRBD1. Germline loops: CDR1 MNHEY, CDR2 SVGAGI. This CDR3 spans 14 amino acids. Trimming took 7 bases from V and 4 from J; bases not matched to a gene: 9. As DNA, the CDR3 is TGTGCCAGCACTAGACAGGGGCCTACTTACGAGCAGTACTTC. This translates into CASTRQGPTYEQYF.

The CDR3 nucleotides are TGTGCCAGCAGCCCCACTGCTCCAATACCAGGGGGGAGCTATGGCTACACCTTC. It is translated as CASSPTAPIPGGSYGYTF. The V and J genes are TRBV7-6 and TRBJ1-2; 7 bases align to TRBD1. Per the germline V gene, CDR1 is SGHVS and CDR2 is FNYEAQ. With V trimmed by 5 bases and J by 4 bases, 19 bases remained unmatched. This CDR3 contains 18 residues. The entire variable domain, with the rest obtained from reference TRBV7-6 and TRBJ1-2, is as follows: GAGVSQSPRYKVTKRGQDVALRCDPISGHVSLYWYRQALGQGPEFLTYFNYEAQQDKSGLPNDRFSAERPEGSISTLTIQRTEQRDSAMYRCASSPTAPIPGGSYGYTFGSGTRLTVV.

The CDR3, as DNA: TGTGCCAGCCAAGTCCGCGGGGGGGACTATGGCTACACCTTC. Translated, it gives CASQVRGGDYGYTF. The genes are TRBV6-5 and TRBJ1-2; a possible D gene is TRBD1 (5 bases). CDR3 length: 14 residues. Germline CDR1 reads MNHEY; CDR2 reads SVGAGI. The V gene lost 8 bases and the J gene lost 3 bases, with 16 bases spanning the gap.

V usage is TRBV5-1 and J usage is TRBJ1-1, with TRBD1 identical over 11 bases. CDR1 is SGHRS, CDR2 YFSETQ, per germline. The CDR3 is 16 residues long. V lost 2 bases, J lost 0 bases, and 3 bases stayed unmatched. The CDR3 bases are TGCGCCAGCAGCTTACGGACAGGGGGCGTGAACACTGAAGCTTTCTTT. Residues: CASSLRTGGVNTEAFF.

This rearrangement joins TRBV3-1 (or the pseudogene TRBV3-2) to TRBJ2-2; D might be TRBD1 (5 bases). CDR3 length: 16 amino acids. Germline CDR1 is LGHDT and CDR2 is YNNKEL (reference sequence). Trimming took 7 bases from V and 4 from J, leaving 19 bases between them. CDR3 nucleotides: TGTGCCAGCACCCCACGTCAGGGCCCGGTCACCGGGGAGCTGTTTTTT. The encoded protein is CASTPRQGPVTGELFF.

The CDR3 DNA is TGTGCCAGCTCAGGCTCCGCGGGACAGGGTGTAAACGAGCAGTACTTC. It specifies CASSGSAGQGVNEQYF. J is TRBJ2-7 and V is TRBV18; 9 positions match TRBD1. Unmatched junction bases numbered 13, after V lost 5 bases and J lost 5 bases. The germline CDR1 and CDR2 sequences are KGHSH and LQKENI. The CDR3 has 16 amino acids.

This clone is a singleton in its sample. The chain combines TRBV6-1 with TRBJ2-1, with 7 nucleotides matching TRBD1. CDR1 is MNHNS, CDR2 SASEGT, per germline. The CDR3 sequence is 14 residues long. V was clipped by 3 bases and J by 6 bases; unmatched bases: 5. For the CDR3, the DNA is TGTGCCAGCAGTGAGGGACAGCCGATCAATGAGCAGTTCTTC. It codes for CASSEGQPINEQFF.

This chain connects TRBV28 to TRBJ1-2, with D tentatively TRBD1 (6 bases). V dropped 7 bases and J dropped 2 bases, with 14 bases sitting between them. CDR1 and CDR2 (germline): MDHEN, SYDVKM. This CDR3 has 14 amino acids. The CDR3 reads CASNSGDRNYGYTF. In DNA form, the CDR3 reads TGTGCCAGCAATTCTGGTGACAGGAACTATGGCTACACCTTC.

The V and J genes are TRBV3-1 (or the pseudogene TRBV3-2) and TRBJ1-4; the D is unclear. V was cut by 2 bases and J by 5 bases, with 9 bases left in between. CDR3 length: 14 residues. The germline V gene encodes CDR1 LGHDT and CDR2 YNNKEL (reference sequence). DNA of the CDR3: TGTGCCAGCAGCCAACGGACTGGGAATGAAAAACTGTTTTTT. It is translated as CASSQRTGNEKLFF.

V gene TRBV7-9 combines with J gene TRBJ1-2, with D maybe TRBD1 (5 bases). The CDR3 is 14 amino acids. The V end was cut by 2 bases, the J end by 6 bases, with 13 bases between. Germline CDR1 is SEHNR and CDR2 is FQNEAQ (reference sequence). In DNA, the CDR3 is TGTGCCAGCAGCTTACCGAAGGGGATGGATGGCTACACCTTC. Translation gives CASSLPKGMDGYTF.

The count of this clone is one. CDR3 in amino acids: CASTTTGERHNEQFF. CDR3 nucleotide sequence: TGTGCCAGCACCACCACAGGGGAAAGGCACAATGAGCAGTTCTTC. V gene TRBV7-2 combines with J gene TRBJ2-1, with 7 bases lining up with TRBD1. Trimming at V came to 7 bases and at J to 5 bases, leaving 11 bases not matched to a gene. This CDR3 is built from 15 residues. Germline values: CDR1 SGHTA, CDR2 FQGNSA.

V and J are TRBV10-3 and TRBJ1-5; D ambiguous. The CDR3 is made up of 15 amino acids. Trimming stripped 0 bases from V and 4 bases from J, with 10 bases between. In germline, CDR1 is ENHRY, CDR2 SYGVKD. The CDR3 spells CAISESVVRNQPQHF. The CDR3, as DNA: TGTGCCATCAGTGAGTCGGTAGTGAGGAATCAGCCCCAGCATTTT.

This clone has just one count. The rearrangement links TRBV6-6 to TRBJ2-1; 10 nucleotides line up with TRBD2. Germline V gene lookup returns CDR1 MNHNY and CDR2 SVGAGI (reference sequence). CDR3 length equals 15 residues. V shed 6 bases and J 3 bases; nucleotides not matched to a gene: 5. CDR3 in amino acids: CASRTSGGGYNEQFF. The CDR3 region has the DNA TGTGCCAGCAGGACGAGCGGGGGGGGCTACAATGAGCAGTTCTTC.

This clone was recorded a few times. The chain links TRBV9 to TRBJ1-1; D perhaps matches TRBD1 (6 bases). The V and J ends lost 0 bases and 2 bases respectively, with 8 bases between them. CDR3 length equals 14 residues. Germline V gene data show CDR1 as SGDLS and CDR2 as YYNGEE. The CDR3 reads CASSVAGDNTEAFF. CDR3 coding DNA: TGTGCCAGCAGCGTAGCAGGGGACAACACTGAAGCTTTCTTT. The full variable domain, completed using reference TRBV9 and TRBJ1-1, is DSGVTQTPKHLITATGQRVTLRCSPRSGDLSVYWYQQSLDQGLQFLIQYYNGEERAKGNILERFSAQQFPDLHSELNLSSLELGDSALYFCASSVAGDNTEAFFGQGTRLTVV.